The rows below give T cell receptor beta chains drawn from one sample of a study of CD8 T cells in Susac syndrome. One entry per CDR3 protein results from TCRdb running MiXCR on the immunoSEQ multiplex PCR reads. The sample holds roughly 140,000 distinct CDR3 sequences; around 96% are singletons and the top ten take about 0.19%. The sample was CD8+ T cells from PBMCs. These receptors came from a human donor with multiple sclerosis. CDR3s include the opening cysteine and the closing phenylalanine or tryptophan. The D gene is left open where the match is weak. The size field is filled for only some rows; it gives once, few, many or a size class.

-	-	TRBJ1-5	TRBV12-3/TRBV12-4	TGTGCCAGCAGTCCACTTAATAAACAGCCCCAGCATTTT	CASSPLNKQPQHF
-	-	TRBJ2-7	TRBV7-9	TGTGCCAGCAGCTCCTCCGAGCAGTACTTC	CASSSSEQYF
-	TRBD2	TRBJ2-1	TRBV4-2	TGTGCCAGCAGCCAGCCCTGGGGCGGGGGGTCCTACAATGAGCAGTTCTTC	CASSQPWGGGSYNEQFF
-	TRBD1	TRBJ1-1	TRBV14	TGTGCCAGCAGCCAAGGGACAGGAGTGAACACTGAAGCTTTCTTT	CASSQGTGVNTEAFF
-	TRBD2	TRBJ2-7	TRBV6-2/TRBV6-3	TGTGCCAGCAGGGCACTAGCGGCTACCTACGAGCAGTACTTC	CASRALAATYEQYF
-	-	TRBJ1-1	TRBV20-1	TGCAGTGCTAGAGATCCTACAGTTTTAGTTGGGGCTTTCTTT	CSARDPTVLVGAFF
-	-	TRBJ2-3	TRBV6-4	TGTGCCAGCTGGGGGGGCGGCACAGATACGCAGTATTTT	CASWGGGTDTQYF
-	-	TRBJ1-4	TRBV15	TGTGCCACCAGCAGAAGGACAGCAACTAATGAAAAACTGTTTTTT	CATSRRTATNEKLFF
once	-	TRBJ2-7	TRBV6-2/TRBV6-3	TGTGCCAGCAGTTATGGGGCAGGGTTGGCGGTCGGCTCCTACGAGCAGTACTTC	CASSYGAGLAVGSYEQYF
-	TRBD1	TRBJ1-2	TRBV14	TGTGCCAGCAGCCCCTCCTATACAGGGGGCTATGGCTACACCTTC	CASSPSYTGGYGYTF
-	TRBD1	TRBJ1-2	TRBV13	TGTGCCAGCAGCAGGGGGCGCTTGGATGGCTACACCTTC	CASSRGRLDGYTF
-	TRBD1	TRBJ1-2	TRBV27	TGTGCCAGCAGTGCCGACTACAGGGGGTCGGATGGCTACACCTTC	CASSADYRGSDGYTF
-	-	TRBJ1-2	TRBV12-3/TRBV12-4	TGTGCCAGCAGCTATGGGAGGGACTATGGCTACACCTTC	CASSYGRDYGYTF
-	-	TRBJ1-2	TRBV12-3/TRBV12-4	TGTGCCAGCAGTTCCATTTATGGCTACACCTTC	CASSSIYGYTF
once	-	TRBJ2-7	TRBV20-1	TGCAGTGCTAGAGATGAGGTAGGGAACCCCCACGAGCAGTACTTC	CSARDEVGNPHEQYF
-	TRBD1	TRBJ2-5	TRBV20-1	TGCAGTGCGGGAGACAGGGGTCAAGAGACCCAGTACTTC	CSAGDRGQETQYF
-	TRBD1	TRBJ1-1	TRBV4-1	TGCGCCAGCAGCCAGGTACAGGGGATGGGGACTGAAGCTTTCTTT	CASSQVQGMGTEAFF
-	TRBD1	TRBJ1-2	TRBV29-1	TGCAGCGTTGCGGGGACAGGGGGTGGCTACACCTTC	CSVAGTGGGYTF
once	-	TRBJ2-7	TRBV29-1	TGCAGCGTTCTGGGGACGGAGCAGGTCCACGAGCAGTACTTC	CSVLGTEQVHEQYF
-	-	TRBJ1-2	TRBV7-8	TGTGCCAGCAGCCCGTTTCCCCCAGATCCTGATCACGATGGCTACACCTTC	CASSPFPPDPDHDGYTF
-	-	TRBJ2-5	TRBV20-1	TGCAGTGCTAGCGAGACGGGGCCAGTTAAAGAGACCCAGTACTTC	CSASETGPVKETQYF
-	-	TRBJ2-3	TRBV7-9	TGTGCCAGCACGGGGGTCGCGGGCACAGATACGCAGTATTTT	CASTGVAGTDTQYF
-	-	TRBJ1-2	TRBV30	TGTGCCTGGAGCCGGCCGCAAGGAGACTATGGCTACACCTTC	CAWSRPQGDYGYTF
-	TRBD1	TRBJ2-1	TRBV18	TGTGCCAGCTCACCATCTGACAGGGCGTTCGCCCATGAGCAGTTCTTC	CASSPSDRAFAHEQFF
-	-	TRBJ2-7	TRBV2	TGTGCCAGTTGGGACTTCCGGGACAGTGACTACGAGCAGTACTTC	CASWDFRDSDYEQYF
-	-	TRBJ2-1	TRBV13	TGTGCCAGCAGCTCCACGGACGTGTACAATGAGCAGTTCTTC	CASSSTDVYNEQFF
-	TRBD2	TRBJ2-1	TRBV27	TGTGCCAGCAGCCTAGCGGGGGTTTACTACAATGAGCAGTTCTTC	CASSLAGVYYNEQFF
-	-	TRBJ2-7	TRBV14	TGTGCCAGCAGCCTACTACCTCCCTGGGGGGAGACCTACGAGCAGTACTTC	CASSLLPPWGETYEQYF
-	-	TRBJ2-1	TRBV11-1	TGTGCCAGCAGCTTAGTGGCGGGCCCGTACAGTGAGCAGTTCTTC	CASSLVAGPYSEQFF
-	-	TRBJ1-1	TRBV7-9	TGTGCCAGTCTCGGGAACACTGAAGCTTTCTTT	CASLGNTEAFF
-	TRBD1	TRBJ1-2	TRBV9	TGTGCCAGCAGCGTAGGTCGCAGGACAGGGGATGGCTACACCTTC	CASSVGRRTGDGYTF
-	TRBD1	TRBJ1-2	TRBV29-1	TGCAGCGTTCCCGTCCGTGGGCTTCCCGCCCCGGGACAGGACCCCTATGGCTACACCTTC	CSVPVRGLPAPGQDPYGYTF
-	TRBD1	TRBJ1-2	TRBV5-6	TGTGCCAGCAGCTTATCCCGGGACAGGGGGCTCCCTAACTATGGCTACACCTTC	CASSLSRDRGLPNYGYTF
-	TRBD1	TRBJ1-4	TRBV7-8	TGTGCCAGCAGCGCCGGGACAGGTCATGAAAAACTGTTTTTT	CASSAGTGHEKLFF
-	TRBD2	TRBJ2-1	TRBV15	TGTGCCACCAACCCACTAGCGGGGGTGCGTGAGCAGTTCTTC	CATNPLAGVREQFF
-	-	TRBJ2-2	TRBV30	TGTGCCTGGAGCTGGGGGGACACCGGGGAGCTGTTTTTT	CAWSWGDTGELFF
-	-	TRBJ1-2	TRBV12-3/TRBV12-4	TGTGCCAGCAGGGCCGCTAACTATGGCTACACCTTC	CASRAANYGYTF
once	-	TRBJ1-1	TRBV30	TGTGCCTGGAGTGTATCCCCAAACACTGAAGCTTTCTTT	CAWSVSPNTEAFF
-	TRBD1	TRBJ2-1	TRBV28	TGTGCCAGCAGTTCCGGACAGGGGGTCTATGAGCAGTTCTTC	CASSSGQGVYEQFF
-	-	TRBJ2-5	TRBV9	TGTGCCAGCAGCCCCGGACAGAATCTCCAAGAGACCCAGTACTTC	CASSPGQNLQETQYF
-	-	TRBJ2-1	TRBV11-2	TGTGCCAGCAGCCTCCCTCGGGGAGCCTCACATGAGCAGTTCTTC	CASSLPRGASHEQFF
-	-	TRBJ2-7	TRBV29-1	TGCAGCGTTGAACGCCAACTCTCCTACGAGCAGTACTTC	CSVERQLSYEQYF
-	-	TRBJ1-2	TRBV7-9	TGTGCCATCCTAAGGGGGAGGGACGGAAGCTATGGCTACACCTTC	CAILRGRDGSYGYTF
-	-	TRBJ1-5	TRBV29-1	TGCAGCGTTGAAGTAGGAGACAATCAGCCCCAGCATTTT	CSVEVGDNQPQHF
-	-	TRBJ2-7	TRBV4-3	TGCGCCAGCAGCCAAGATTGGGGCAGTGACGAGCAGTACTTC	CASSQDWGSDEQYF
-	TRBD2	TRBJ2-7	TRBV4-1	TGCGCCAGCAGCCCAGTCGGGACTAGCGGCCGTTACGAGCAGTACTTC	CASSPVGTSGRYEQYF
-	TRBD1	TRBJ1-2	TRBV15	TGTGCCACCAGCAGAGATGGGGGACAGGTTTTTGGCTACACCTTC	CATSRDGGQVFGYTF
-	-	TRBJ1-2	TRBV20-1	TGCAGTGCTAGAACCGACAGGAGCTATGGCTACACCTTC	CSARTDRSYGYTF
-	-	TRBJ1-6	TRBV4-1	TGCGCCAGCAGCCAACTGGACACGAGGGGTTCACCCCTCCACTTT	CASSQLDTRGSPLHF
-	TRBD1	TRBJ1-2	TRBV30	TGTGCCTGGGCCTCTGAACAGGGGCCTAACTATGGCTACACCTTC	CAWASEQGPNYGYTF
-	TRBD1	TRBJ2-1	TRBV30	TGTGCCTGGAGCCCTAGACAGGGCGCAGTCAATGAGCAGTTCTTC	CAWSPRQGAVNEQFF
-	TRBD1	TRBJ2-7	TRBV6-1	TGTGCCAGCAGTAGGGACAGGGGCCGGTCAGCTTACGAGCAGTACTTC	CASSRDRGRSAYEQYF
-	-	TRBJ2-7	TRBV12-5	TGTGCTAGTGGTTTGGTAAGGGGAGAGCAGTACTTC	CASGLVRGEQYF
-	-	TRBJ2-1	TRBV14	TGTGCCAGCAGCTCCCCCGGCGGACAGTCCTACAATGAGCAGTTCTTC	CASSSPGGQSYNEQFF